This T cell receptor (beta chain) was sequenced during a study of blood T cell repertoires in COVID-19. Study context: The samples span acute and convalescent COVID-19 from the United States, Italy and Spain. T cells, B-cell-depleted T cells, or PBMCs supplied cDNA or gDNA.

V lost 6 bases and J lost 4, with 10 bases in between. This CDR3 has 12 residues. Looked up from germline, CDR1 is MNHEY and CDR2 is SMNVEV (reference sequence). In the original workflow: Amplification from reference gene primers served as the basis for estimated nucleated cell counts. Profiled with immunoSEQ multiplex PCR; TCRdb holds only in-frame clones, not every one. From that table come the V and J calls and clone size; the DNA was used to work out D and trimming. Of about 200,000 clones in the sample, approximately 84% were seen once. The J gene is TRBJ2-7, the V gene TRBV27, with TRBD1 as a possible D gene (5 bases). This TCR came from an elderly woman with acute or convalescent COVID-19. Sequenced input: peripheral blood. CDR3: CASRGREYEQYF. The CDR3 nucleotides read TGTGCCAGCAGGGGCAGGGAATACGAGCAGTACTTC.